The clone carrying this TCR beta chain was counted only a few times. The target antigen is unknown. The record originates from a study of T cells in Graves' hyperthyroidism and ophthalmopathy. Whole-study results and caveats: Ophthalmopathy got predicted by the model a median approximately six months before its onset.

The CDR3 has 17 amino acids. Trimming removed 0 bases from V and 0 bases from J, with 13 bases in between. The germline V gene encodes CDR1 SGDLS and CDR2 YYNGEE. Among the patients, aged 18 to 65, hyperthyroidism was newly diagnosed and had lasted under 2 months. Exclusion of patients followed from uncontrolled infection, other autoimmune disease, pregnancy or lactation. The PBMCs studied were ones that came from roughly 11 ml fresh peripheral blood. RNA transcripts served as the template for amplifying TCR beta CDR3 regions. The study used the HTBI primer set for a first-round RT-PCR of the TCR CDR3. TCRdb reprocessed the multiplex PCR reads via MiXCR and lists one record per CDR3 protein. The table lists hundreds of thousands of distinct CDR3 sequences, under 20% of them singletons.

The source of this sequence is a woman between 25 and 40 years old with Graves' hyperthyroidism. The genes are TRBV9 and TRBJ1-3; D uncertain. The sequenced material came from blood. Here the CDR3 DNA reads TGTGCCAGCAGCGTAGCTCTGGACGTTTCCTCTGGAAACACCATATATTTT. Amino acid sequence: CASSVALDVSSGNTIYF.